This TCR delta chain is drawn from a study of gamma-delta T cells after stem cell transplantation. In its sample, this clone was seen a few times. This probably arose from a read error, given a far larger clone one base away. TCRdb ran CATT on the RT-PCR reads. Of around 1,000 delta-chain clones in the sample, 13% were seen once. V was clipped by 4 bases and J by 0 bases, with 42 bases between them. CDR1 is TSWWSYY and CDR2 is QGS in the germline V gene. CDR3 length equals 25 residues. This receptor was taken from a human donor. It is not recorded whose cells these are; they may come from a transplant donor. The chain couples TRDV1 to TRDJ1, with a weak D call TRDD2 (9 bases). The sample taken for sequencing was gamma-delta T cells. The CDR3 here is CALGVHLPTAKILLGARADTDKLIF. CDR3 in DNA: TGTGCTCTTGGGGTCCACCTTCCTACGGCGAAAATATTACTGGGGGCCCGGGCAGACACCGATAAACTCATCTTT.